This T cell receptor (beta chain) emerged from a study of T cells in Graves' hyperthyroidism and ophthalmopathy. Overall study results and limits: The model made its ophthalmopathy prediction, and onset followed a median about 6 months later.

For the diagnoses, clinical symptoms, serum thyroxine and TRAb, thyroid ultrasound and orbital computed tomography were used. Amplified regions were TCR beta CDR3 sequences from RNA transcripts. Initially, a first-round RT-PCR of the TCR CDR3 employed the HTBI primer set. TCRdb passed the multiplex PCR reads through MiXCR, listing each CDR3 protein once. The data show 500,000 to 600,000 distinct CDR3 sequences, with around 50% seen just once and about 43% held by the top ten. Germline V gene sequence: CDR1 SGHAT, CDR2 FQNNGV. This CDR3 is 13 amino acids long. V lost 1 base to trimming and J lost 5 bases, with 6 bases between them. This clonotype has at least ten counts. Its antigen remains unknown.

The material sequenced was peripheral blood or thyroid tissue (not recorded which). This sequence was found in an adult woman with Graves' disease, either hyperthyroidism or ophthalmopathy (not recorded which). The chain links TRBV11-2 to TRBJ1-5; D ambiguous. DNA for the CDR3: TGTGCCAGCAGCTTAGTACCGGATCAGCCCCAGCATTTT. It yields the protein CASSLVPDQPQHF.